This TCR beta chain was obtained from a study of shared clonotypes between healthy human individuals. As for the study in general: Aged 18 to 49, the donors were a couple of women and a few men.

The CDR3 totals 13 residues. After removal of 4 bases from V and 3 bases from J, the junction contained 3 bases not matched to a gene. The germline gives CDR1 MNHEY, CDR2 SMNVEV (reference sequence). Positive CCR7 selection of CD45RO-negative cells yielded the naive CD8 cells, and terminally differentiated effector memory CD45RA+ cells were excluded. Deep was the level at which the assay was run. TCRdb's table, derived via immunoSEQ multiplex PCR, lists solely in-frame clones and lacks some. The sample contains around 2,000,000 clones, approximately 94% of which appear only once. This receptor was obtained from a young man in good health. V and J are TRBV27 and TRBJ2-7; 7 bases fit TRBD1. The sample consisted of naive CD8+ T cells sorted from blood. CDR3 in amino acids: CASSSGTVYEQYF. CDR3 bases: TGTGCCAGCAGTTCCGGGACAGTCTACGAGCAGTACTTC.